This passage covers 27 T cell receptor beta chains from one sample sequenced in a study of shared clonotypes between healthy human individuals. The assay was immunoSEQ multiplex PCR, and TCRdb's table has in-frame clones only and misses some. The sample lists about 460,000 clones, 75% to 80% occurring once. The sequencing input was PBMCs. The receptor source for this set is a woman aged 35 to 49 in good health. Some clones in this sample may be carry-over from other donors' samples.

This clone was observed a handful of times. The rearrangement uses TRBV11-3 and TRBJ1-1; D is undetermined. V dropped 0 bases and J dropped 4 bases, with 6 bases sitting between them. The CDR3 sequence is 13 residues long. In germline, CDR1 is SGHNT, CDR2 YENEEA. DNA for the CDR3: TGTGCCAGCAGCTTAGAGTTGGGCACTGAAGCTTTCTTT. It yields the protein CASSLELGTEAFF.

The chain employs TRBV7-9 and TRBJ2-7, with TRBD2 identical over 9 bases. CDR3 length equals 13 residues. With 5 bases clipped from V and 9 bases from J, the junction kept 8 bases outside the gene matches. Looked up from germline, CDR1 is SEHNR and CDR2 is FQNEAQ (reference sequence). The CDR3 sequence is CASSNPGLAAQYF. The DNA for the CDR3 is TGTGCCAGCAGCAACCCGGGACTAGCAGCGCAGTACTTC.

The chain couples TRBV6-5 to TRBJ1-1; 11 nucleotides match TRBD1. V trimming: 7 bases; J trimming: 3 bases; junction bases outside the gene matches: 4. Germline-derived CDR1 and CDR2 are MNHEY and SVGAGI. This CDR3 has 14 amino acids. The CDR3 reads CASNRDRGDTEAFF. The CDR3 DNA reads TGTGCCAGCAATCGGGACAGGGGGGACACTGAAGCTTTCTTT.

The chain employs TRBV19 and TRBJ1-1, with D uncertain. From germline, CDR1 is LNHDA and CDR2 SQIVND (reference sequence). The V and J ends lost 2 bases and 4 bases respectively, with 14 bases between them. The CDR3 is 15 residues long. The CDR3 nucleotides are TGTGCCAGTAGTATATCAGCTGAGCTAGGCACTGAAGCTTTCTTT. As protein: CASSISAELGTEAFF.

This chain uses TRBV5-6 with TRBJ1-3; TRBD1 aligns across 7 bases. Germline-derived CDR1 and CDR2 are SGHDT and YYEEEE. Trimming took 4 bases from V and 0 from J; bases not matched to a gene: 13. This CDR3 contains 18 residues. The CDR3 loop reads CASSRTWDSWGSGNTIYF. The CDR3 DNA follows: TGTGCCAGCAGCCGAACCTGGGACAGCTGGGGCTCTGGAAACACCATATATTTT.

About this clone itself: Other nucleotide sequences in the sample specify the same CDR3. The chain combines TRBV9 with TRBJ2-1; 8 positions match TRBD2. Germline CDR1 SGDLS, CDR2 YYNGEE. Trimming removed 0 bases from V and 6 bases from J; junction bases left unmatched: 5. The CDR3 sequence is 15 residues long. CDR3 in amino acids: CASSVGSGRGNEQFF. The DNA for the CDR3 is TGTGCCAGCAGCGTAGGGAGCGGGAGAGGCAATGAGCAGTTCTTC. The complete variable domain, with remaining parts taken from reference TRBV9 and TRBJ2-1, reads DSGVTQTPKHLITATGQRVTLRCSPRSGDLSVYWYQQSLDQGLQFLIQYYNGEERAKGNILERFSAQQFPDLHSELNLSSLELGDSALYFCASSVGSGRGNEQFFGPGTRLTVL.

The chain carries TRBV27 and TRBJ1-2; perhaps TRBD1 as D (6 bases). Trimming stripped 6 bases from V and 3 bases from J, with 17 bases between. The CDR3 is made up of 15 amino acids. Germline V gives CDR1 MNHEY, CDR2 SMNVEV (reference sequence). The CDR3 DNA sequence: TGTGCCAGCAGACCAAACAGGGTCACTTACTATGGCTACACCTTC. Translated: CASRPNRVTYYGYTF.

The chain carries TRBV15 and TRBJ2-3, with D unresolved. The germline CDR1 and CDR2 sequences are LNHNV and YYDKDF (reference sequence). Trimming shortened V by 5 bases and J by 0 bases, and 12 bases separated the two germline ends. The CDR3 covers 15 residues. CDR3 amino acids: CATSEGAFSTDTQYF. As DNA, the CDR3 is TGTGCCACCAGCGAAGGCGCCTTTAGCACAGATACGCAGTATTTT.

For the CDR3, the DNA is TGTGCCAGCAGGGAAGAATTGAACACTGAAGCTTTCTTT. The encoded protein is CASREELNTEAFF. The chain uses TRBV5-8 and TRBJ1-1; D gene uncertain. Trimming left V 5 bases short and J 0 bases short, with 8 bases between. CDR1 is SGHTS and CDR2 is YDEGEE in the germline V gene. This CDR3 region has 13 residues.

The chain couples TRBV28 to TRBJ2-1, with D possibly being TRBD2 (5 bases). The length of the CDR3 is 14 residues. V dropped 3 bases and J dropped 7 bases, with 13 bases sitting between them. Germline V gives CDR1 MDHEN, CDR2 SYDVKM. DNA of the CDR3: TGTGCCAGCAGTTTCGGCCTAGCTGGGAATGAGCAGTTCTTC. Translating it yields CASSFGLAGNEQFF.

This chain links TRBV9 with TRBJ2-3, with D tentatively TRBD1 (6 bases). Germline CDR1 and CDR2: SGDLS and YYNGEE. With 0 bases removed from V and 5 bases from J, the gap between germline ends came to 13 bases. The CDR3 runs to 15 residues. The CDR3 nucleotides are TGTGCCAGCAGCGTAGTTGGGGGCCCAGGAGATACGCAGTATTTT. Translating gives CASSVVGGPGDTQYF. Full variable domain (remainder filled in from reference TRBV9 and TRBJ2-3): DSGVTQTPKHLITATGQRVTLRCSPRSGDLSVYWYQQSLDQGLQFLIQYYNGEERAKGNILERFSAQQFPDLHSELNLSSLELGDSALYFCASSVVGGPGDTQYFGPGTRLTVL.

The chain combines TRBV7-8 with TRBJ1-1; no clear D gene. Germline CDR1 is SGHVS and CDR2 is FQNEAQ. This CDR3 spans 11 amino acids. V was shortened by 7 bases and J by 5 bases, with 8 bases between the two germline ends. Written as DNA, the CDR3 is TGTGCCAGCAAAGACCGGACTGAAGCTTTCTTT. Amino acids: CASKDRTEAFF.

The CDR3 reads CASSQEFRSEETQYF. The DNA for the CDR3 is TGCGCCAGCAGCCAAGAGTTCCGGAGTGAGGAGACCCAGTACTTC. The J gene is TRBJ2-5, the V gene TRBV4-1; no clear D gene. Germline CDR1 and CDR2: MGHRA and YSYEKL. Trimming pared 0 bases from V and 5 bases from J, leaving 13 bases between. This CDR3 has 15 amino acids.

The chain has TRBV9 and TRBJ2-1, with 10 bases that match TRBD2. CDR3 length: 17 residues. The germline V gene encodes CDR1 SGDLS and CDR2 YYNGEE. V was clipped by 0 bases and J by 1 base; unmatched bases: 4. The chain's CDR3 is CASSVDLSGRSYNEQFF. The CDR3 DNA reads as TGTGCCAGCAGCGTAGATCTTAGCGGGAGGTCCTACAATGAGCAGTTCTTC. The full variable domain, completed using reference TRBV9 and TRBJ2-1, is DSGVTQTPKHLITATGQRVTLRCSPRSGDLSVYWYQQSLDQGLQFLIQYYNGEERAKGNILERFSAQQFPDLHSELNLSSLELGDSALYFCASSVDLSGRSYNEQFFGPGTRLTVL.

This clone was seen more than once but under ten times. The chain recombines TRBV29-1 with TRBJ2-1, with a weak D call TRBD2 (5 bases). Trimming stripped 2 bases from V and 0 bases from J, with 14 bases between. There are 16 residues in the CDR3. Germline values: CDR1 SQVTM, CDR2 ANQGSEA. CDR3 in amino acids: CSVERGSGSSYNEQFF. In DNA, the CDR3 is TGCAGCGTTGAAAGAGGGTCGGGGAGCTCCTACAATGAGCAGTTCTTC.

V is TRBV30 and J is TRBJ1-1; 7 positions agree with TRBD1. V shed 8 bases, J shed 4 bases, and the junction held 7 bases outside the gene matches. Germline V lookup: CDR1 GTSNPN, CDR2 SVGIG (reference sequence). The CDR3 sequence is 12 residues long. CDR3 residues: CASHRGGTEAFF. The CDR3 DNA reads TGTGCCAGCCACAGGGGTGGCACTGAAGCTTTCTTT.

This clone was counted at least ten times. The J gene is TRBJ2-1, the V gene TRBV5-4, with D tentatively TRBD1 or TRBD2 (5 bases each). The CDR3 loop spans 14 amino acids. Deletions cut 4 bases from V and 5 bases from J, with 13 bases between. CDR1 SGHNT and CDR2 YYREEE come from the germline V gene (reference sequence). The CDR3 DNA sequence: TGTGCCAGCAGCCTCCGGGACCCTAACAATGAGCAGTTCTTC. This translates into CASSLRDPNNEQFF.

Written as DNA, the CDR3 is TGCAGCGAAGCCAGGACCCGATCCTACGAGCAGTACTTC. Protein sequence: CSEARTRSYEQYF. The chain recombines TRBV29-1 with TRBJ2-7, with no clear D. Germline V gives CDR1 SQVTM, CDR2 ANQGSEA. V shed 7 bases and J shed 1 base, with 14 bases lying between them. The length of the CDR3 is 13 residues.

The chain couples TRBV5-4 to TRBJ2-3, with TRBD2 matching 10 bases. V gave up 3 bases and J gave up 5 bases; unmatched junction bases: 6. Germline V gives CDR1 SGHNT, CDR2 YYREEE (reference sequence). There are 15 residues in the CDR3. In DNA form, the CDR3 reads TGTGCCAGCAGCTGGGGAGCGGGAGGGCGAGATACGCAGTATTTT. Its protein product is CASSWGAGGRDTQYF.

The chain has TRBV5-4 and TRBJ1-1; no reliable D call. Germline V gene data show CDR1 as SGHNT and CDR2 as YYREEE (reference sequence). This CDR3 has 12 residues. V was shortened by 1 base and J by 11 bases, with 12 bases between the two germline ends. The chain's CDR3 is CASSLRAGAAFF. The CDR3, as DNA: TGTGCCAGCAGCTTGAGGGCGGGAGCGGCTTTCTTT.

In its sample, this clone was seen once. This sequence joins TRBV7-2 and TRBJ2-7; 7 positions agree with TRBD1. Trimming removed 8 bases from V and 0 bases from J; junction bases left unmatched: 13. Germline CDR1 and CDR2: SGHTA and FQGNSA. The CDR3 spans 16 residues. The chain's CDR3 is CASQGDRSRSSYEQYF. Here the CDR3 DNA reads TGTGCCAGCCAAGGGGACAGATCTCGGAGCTCCTACGAGCAGTACTTC.

A single count supports this clone. J is TRBJ2-5 and V is TRBV7-9; D gene unclear. The CDR3 has 17 amino acids. Germline V lookup: CDR1 SEHNR, CDR2 FQNEAQ (reference sequence). V lost 3 bases to trimming and J lost 5 bases, with 22 bases between them. Here the CDR3 reads CASSLLLRLVMRETQYF. CDR3 sequence (DNA): TGTGCCAGCAGCTTGTTGCTAAGGCTAGTGATGCGGGAGACCCAGTACTTC.

The chain is built from TRBV13 and TRBJ1-1; D might be TRBD1 (6 bases). Trimming cost V 3 bases and J 2 bases, with 10 bases left between them. CDR3 length: 14 amino acids. Germline CDR1 and CDR2: PRHDT and FYEKMQ (reference sequence). In DNA, the CDR3 is TGTGCCAGCAGCTTCAGGGGAAGCAACACTGAAGCTTTCTTT. Encoded protein: CASSFRGSNTEAFF.

In the case of this clone: This may stem from a read error, because a much larger clone lies one nucleotide away. Since no conserved phenylalanine or tryptophan closes the CDR3, a read error is the likely cause. The CDR3 loop reads CAWSVREKDTGELFL. The CDR3, as DNA: TGTGCCTGGAGTGTACGGGAGAAGGACACCGGGGAGCTGTTTCTT. The chain carries TRBV30 and TRBJ2-2; weak D call: TRBD2 (6 bases). Per germline, CDR1 GTSNPN and CDR2 SVGIG (reference sequence). The CDR3 covers 15 residues. Trimming shortened V by 0 bases and J by 3 bases, and 11 bases separated the two germline ends.

The DNA of the CDR3 is TGTGCCAGCTCACCCCAGGCCAACGTCCTGACTTTC. Protein: CASSPQANVLTF. The V gene is TRBV18, the J gene TRBJ2-6, with D uncertain. Germline assignment: CDR1 KGHSH and CDR2 LQKENI. This CDR3 contains 12 residues. Trimming left V 3 bases short and J 6 bases short, with 3 bases between.

This clone was picked up one time. With only one base between it and a far larger clone, this is likely a read error. The chain links TRBV28 to TRBJ2-7; D perhaps matches TRBD2 (6 bases). CDR3 length equals 15 residues. Trimming removed 5 bases from V and 6 bases from J, with 20 bases in between. Germline V gene sequence: CDR1 MDHEN, CDR2 SYDVKM. Written as DNA, the CDR3 is TGTGCCAGCAGTCCCCATGGACTAACAACCTGCGAGCAGTACTTC. Encoded protein: CASSPHGLTTCEQYF.

The V call is TRBV6-5, the J call TRBJ2-7; weak D call: TRBD1 (6 bases). The CDR3 has 14 amino acids. Looked up from germline, CDR1 is MNHEY and CDR2 is SVGAGI. V gave up 6 bases and J gave up 2 bases, with 14 bases separating them. CDR3 region: CASSPRTAAYEQYF. CDR3 sequence (DNA): TGTGCCAGCAGCCCCCGGACAGCCGCCTACGAGCAGTACTTC.